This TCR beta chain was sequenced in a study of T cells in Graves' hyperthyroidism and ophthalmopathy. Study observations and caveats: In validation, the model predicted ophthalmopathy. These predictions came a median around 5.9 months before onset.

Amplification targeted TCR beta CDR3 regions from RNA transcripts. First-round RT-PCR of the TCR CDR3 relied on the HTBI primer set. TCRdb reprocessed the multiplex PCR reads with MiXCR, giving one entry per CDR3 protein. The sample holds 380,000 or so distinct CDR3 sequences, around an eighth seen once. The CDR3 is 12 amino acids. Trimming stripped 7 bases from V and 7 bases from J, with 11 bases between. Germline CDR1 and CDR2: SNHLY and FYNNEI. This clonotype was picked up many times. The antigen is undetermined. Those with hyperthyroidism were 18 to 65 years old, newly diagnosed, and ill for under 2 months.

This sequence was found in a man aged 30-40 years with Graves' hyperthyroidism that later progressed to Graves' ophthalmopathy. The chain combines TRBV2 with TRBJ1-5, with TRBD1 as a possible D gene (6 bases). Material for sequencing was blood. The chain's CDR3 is CASNGGGQPQHF. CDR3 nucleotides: TGTGCCAGCAATGGAGGGGGGCAGCCCCAGCATTTT.